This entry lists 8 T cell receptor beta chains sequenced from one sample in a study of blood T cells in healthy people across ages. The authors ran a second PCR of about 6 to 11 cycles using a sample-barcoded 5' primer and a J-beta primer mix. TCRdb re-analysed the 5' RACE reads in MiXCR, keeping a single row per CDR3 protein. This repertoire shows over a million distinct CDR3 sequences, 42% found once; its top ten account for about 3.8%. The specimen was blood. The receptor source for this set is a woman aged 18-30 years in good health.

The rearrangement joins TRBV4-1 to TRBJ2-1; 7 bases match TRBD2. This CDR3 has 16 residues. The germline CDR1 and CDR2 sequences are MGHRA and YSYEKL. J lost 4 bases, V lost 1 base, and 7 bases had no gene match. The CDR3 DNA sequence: TGCGCCAGCAGCCAAGTCGCGACTAGCATTTACAATGAGCAGTTCTTC. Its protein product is CASSQVATSIYNEQFF.

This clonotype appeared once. DNA of the CDR3: TGTGCCAGCAGCAGGACTAGCGGGAGAATTATGGCCGGGGAGCTGTTTTTT. It codes for CASSRTSGRIMAGELFF. V and J are TRBV7-8 and TRBJ2-2; 13 positions agree with TRBD2. CDR1 SGHVS and CDR2 FQNEAQ come from the germline V gene. J was trimmed by 6 bases and V by 5 bases; bases with no gene match: 9. The CDR3 is 17 residues long.

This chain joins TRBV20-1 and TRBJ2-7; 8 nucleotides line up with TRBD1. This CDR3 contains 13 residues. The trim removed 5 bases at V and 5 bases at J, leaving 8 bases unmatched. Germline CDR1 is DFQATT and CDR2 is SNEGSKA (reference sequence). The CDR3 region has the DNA TGCAGTGCTCCTGGACAGGGTTGGAACGAGCAGTACTTC. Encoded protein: CSAPGQGWNEQYF.

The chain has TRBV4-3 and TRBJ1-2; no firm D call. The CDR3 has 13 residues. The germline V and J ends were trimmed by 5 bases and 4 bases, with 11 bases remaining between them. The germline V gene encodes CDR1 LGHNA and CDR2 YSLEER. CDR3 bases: TGCGCCAGCAGCACCCGGACGGGCTATGGCTACACCTTC. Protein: CASSTRTGYGYTF.

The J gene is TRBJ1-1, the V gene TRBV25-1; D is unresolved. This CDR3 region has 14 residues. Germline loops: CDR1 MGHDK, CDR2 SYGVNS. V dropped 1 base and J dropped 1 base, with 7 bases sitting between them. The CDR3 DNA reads TGTGCCAGCAGTGAATCCGGTAGGAACACTGAAGCTTTCTTT. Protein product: CASSESGRNTEAFF.

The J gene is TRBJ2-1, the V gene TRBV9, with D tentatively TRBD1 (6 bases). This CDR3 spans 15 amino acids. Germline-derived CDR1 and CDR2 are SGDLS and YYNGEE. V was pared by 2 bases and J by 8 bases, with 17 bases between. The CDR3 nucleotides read TGTGCCAGCAGCGTGGGGGCAGGGTCCATGTATGAGCAGTTCTTC. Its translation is CASSVGAGSMYEQFF.

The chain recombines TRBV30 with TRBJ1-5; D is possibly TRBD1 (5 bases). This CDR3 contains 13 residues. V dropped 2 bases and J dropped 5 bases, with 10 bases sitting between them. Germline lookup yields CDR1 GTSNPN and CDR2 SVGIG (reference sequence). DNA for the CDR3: TGTGCCTGGAGTTTCCAGGGAGATCAGCCCCAGCATTTT. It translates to CAWSFQGDQPQHF.

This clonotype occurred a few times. CDR3 DNA: TGCAGTGCTAGACACAGAGCCTACTCTGGGGCCAACGTCCTGACTTTC. Translation gives CSARHRAYSGANVLTF. This rearrangement joins TRBV20-1 to TRBJ2-6; D not certain. The CDR3 consists of 16 residues. Germline V gene data show CDR1 as DFQATT and CDR2 as SNEGSKA (reference sequence). V gave up 2 bases and J gave up 0 bases, with 11 bases separating them.